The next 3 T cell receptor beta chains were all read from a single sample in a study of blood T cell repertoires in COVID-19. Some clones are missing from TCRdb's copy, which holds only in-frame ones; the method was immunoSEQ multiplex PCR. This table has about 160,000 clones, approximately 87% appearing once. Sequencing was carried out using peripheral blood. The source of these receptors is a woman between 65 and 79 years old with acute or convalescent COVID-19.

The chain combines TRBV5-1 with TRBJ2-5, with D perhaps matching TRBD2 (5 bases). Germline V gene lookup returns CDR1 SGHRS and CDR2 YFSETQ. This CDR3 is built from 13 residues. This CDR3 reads CASSLVAFETQYF. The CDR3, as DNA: TGCGCTTCAAGCTTGGTAGCGTTTGAGACCCAGTACTTC.

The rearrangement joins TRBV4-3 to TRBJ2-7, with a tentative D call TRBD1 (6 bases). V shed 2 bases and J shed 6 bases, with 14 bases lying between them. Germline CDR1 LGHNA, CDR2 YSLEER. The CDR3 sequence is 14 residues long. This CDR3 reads CASSQTGRASEQYF. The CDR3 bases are TGCGCCAGCAGCCAAACAGGGCGAGCCTCCGAGCAGTACTTC.

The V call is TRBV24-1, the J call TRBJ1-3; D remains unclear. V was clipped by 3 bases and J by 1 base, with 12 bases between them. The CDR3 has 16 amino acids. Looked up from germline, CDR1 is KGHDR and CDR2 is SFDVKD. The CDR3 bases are TGTGCCACCAGTGATCCACGATCCGGGTCTGGAAACACCATATATTTT. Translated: CATSDPRSGSGNTIYF.